A selection of T cell receptor beta chains follows, all from one sample in a study of regulatory T cells in long-lasting Graves disease. One entry per CDR3 protein, called by TCRdb with MiXCR from the multiplex PCR reads. The sample has approximately 310,000 distinct CDR3 sequences, over 15% seen once. The sequencing here drew on peripheral blood mononuclear cells (PBMCs), taken at new diagnosis, from a patient treated with antithyroid drugs. These receptors all come from a female donor with Graves disease. Both conserved end residues are part of each CDR3. D genes are given only for firm matches. Size values are once, few and many counts, or a class for expanded clones, and some rows have none.

J gene	V gene	D gene	clone size	CDR3 protein	CDR3 DNA
TRBJ2-1	TRBV15	TRBD2	many	CATSRLPSGLNNEQFF	TGTGCCACCAGCAGACTTCCTAGCGGACTAAACAATGAGCAGTTCTTC
TRBJ2-2	TRBV19	TRBD2	few	CAGSTSANTGELFF	TGTGCCGGCTCGACTAGCGCAAACACCGGGGAGCTGTTTTTT
TRBJ1-3	TRBV24-1	-	few	CATSATEASGNTIYF	TGTGCCACCAGTGCTACCGAGGCCTCTGGAAACACCATATATTTT
TRBJ2-5	TRBV3-1	TRBD2	many	CASSPGTRRQETQYF	TGTGCCAGCAGCCCCGGGACTAGAAGACAAGAGACCCAGTACTTC
TRBJ2-5	TRBV7-2	TRBD2	-	CASSRSGGRGETQYF	TGTGCCAGCAGCCGTAGCGGGGGCCGAGGGGAGACCCAGTACTTC
TRBJ2-5	TRBV6-1	TRBD2	many	CASRPPPGISGRGDETQYF	TGTGCCAGCAGACCTCCACCTGGGATTAGCGGGAGGGGAGATGAGACCCAGTACTTC
TRBJ2-1	TRBV9	-	many	CASSEERTIYNEQFF	TGTGCCAGCAGCGAGGAGCGCACGATCTACAATGAGCAGTTCTTC
TRBJ2-3	TRBV20-1	TRBD2	few	CSALAGVYTDTQYF	TGCAGTGCTCTAGCGGGAGTCTACACAGATACGCAGTATTTT
TRBJ2-3	TRBV28	TRBD2	many	CASRSYPVGTAGGITDTQYF	TGTGCCAGCAGAAGCTACCCCGTGGGCACAGCGGGAGGGATCACAGATACGCAGTATTTT
TRBJ2-7	TRBV9	TRBD1	-	CASSVSGGQASVYEQYF	TGTGCCAGCAGCGTGAGCGGAGGACAGGCGTCGGTCTACGAGCAGTACTTC
TRBJ2-3	TRBV6-1	-	few	CASTPVHRHNTDTQYF	TGTGCCAGCACTCCCGTCCACAGACATAACACAGATACGCAGTATTTT
TRBJ2-2	TRBV20-1	-	few	CSARENWGGTGELFF	TGCAGTGCTAGAGAGAATTGGGGAGGAACCGGGGAGCTGTTTTTT
TRBJ2-5	TRBV18	-	few	CASSPDQETQYF	TGTGCCAGCTCACCCGACCAAGAGACCCAGTACTTC
TRBJ2-7	TRBV3-1	TRBD1	few	CASSEDRGSTYEQYF	TGTGCCAGCAGCGAGGACAGGGGAAGCACCTACGAGCAGTACTTC
TRBJ2-7	TRBV6-2/TRBV6-3	-	many	CASKDRFSYEQYF	TGTGCCAGCAAAGACCGATTTTCCTACGAGCAGTACTTC
TRBJ2-7	TRBV15	TRBD2	few	CATTLRRGDYEQYF	TGTGCCACCACCCTCCGGCGGGGGGACTACGAGCAGTACTTC
TRBJ2-3	TRBV7-6	-	many	CASSFVADTQYF	TGTGCCAGCAGCTTTGTTGCAGATACGCAGTATTTT
TRBJ2-2	TRBV6-5	-	many	CASSYSLGNTGELFF	TGTGCCAGCAGTTACTCTTTGGGAAACACCGGGGAGCTGTTTTTT
TRBJ2-1	TRBV6-1	TRBD2	many	CASRTGTSGSYEQFF	TGTGCCAGCAGAACCGGGACTAGCGGGAGTTACGAGCAGTTCTTC
TRBJ1-3	TRBV28	TRBD1	-	CASSLSSGQGDNTIYF	TGTGCCAGCAGTTTATCCTCGGGACAGGGGGATAACACCATATATTTT
TRBJ2-7	TRBV12-3/TRBV12-4	TRBD2	many	CASSAPGTSGYEQYF	TGTGCCAGCAGTGCCCCCGGGACTAGCGGATACGAGCAGTACTTC
TRBJ2-1	TRBV12-3/TRBV12-4	-	many	CASGMSGYNEQFF	TGTGCCAGCGGGATGTCGGGGTACAATGAGCAGTTCTTC
TRBJ2-1	TRBV19	TRBD2	many	CASGDYFYNEQFF	TGTGCCAGTGGGGACTACTTTTACAATGAGCAGTTCTTC
TRBJ2-1	TRBV5-6	TRBD2	many	CASSAGTSGREQFF	TGTGCCAGCAGCGCCGGGACTAGCGGAAGAGAGCAGTTCTTC
TRBJ2-1	TRBV7-9	-	many	CASSLGQQPYNEQFF	TGTGCCAGCAGCCTCGGACAGCAGCCCTACAATGAGCAGTTCTTC
TRBJ2-1	TRBV19	-	many	CASSQFPGYNEQFF	TGTGCCAGTAGTCAGTTCCCAGGATACAATGAGCAGTTCTTC
TRBJ2-3	TRBV10-3	-	many	CAISEAPTAFSTDTQYF	TGTGCCATCAGTGAGGCCCCCACAGCATTTAGCACAGATACGCAGTATTTT